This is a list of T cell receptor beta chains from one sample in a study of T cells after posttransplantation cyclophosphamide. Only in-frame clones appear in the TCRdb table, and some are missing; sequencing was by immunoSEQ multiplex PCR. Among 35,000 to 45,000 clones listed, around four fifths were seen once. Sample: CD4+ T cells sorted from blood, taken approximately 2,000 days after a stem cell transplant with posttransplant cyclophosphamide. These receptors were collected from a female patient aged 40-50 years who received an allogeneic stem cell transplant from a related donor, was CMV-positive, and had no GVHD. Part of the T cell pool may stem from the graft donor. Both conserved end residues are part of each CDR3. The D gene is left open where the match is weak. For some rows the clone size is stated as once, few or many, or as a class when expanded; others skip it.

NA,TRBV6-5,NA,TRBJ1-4,TGTGCCAGCAGTTCAACAGGAATTCCTGAAAAACTGTTTTTT,CASSSTGIPEKLFF
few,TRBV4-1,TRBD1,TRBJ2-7,TGCGCCAGCAGAAAGACAGGGCGCTACGAGCAGTACTTC,CASRKTGRYEQYF
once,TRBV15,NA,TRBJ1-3,TGTGCCACCAGTAAATACAGGTTCTCTGGAAACACCATATATTTT,CATSKYRFSGNTIYF
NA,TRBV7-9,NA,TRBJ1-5,TGTGCCAGCAGCTTAGATGCAGGGTGGGGCAATCAGCCCCAGCATTTT,CASSLDAGWGNQPQHF
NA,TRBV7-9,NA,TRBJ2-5,TGTGCCAGCAGCTTCCCCCGGCTTAGGGGAGGAGAGACCCAGTACTTC,CASSFPRLRGGETQYF
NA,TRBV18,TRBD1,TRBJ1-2,TGTGCCAGCTCACCCGGAGGGGGCGACTATGGCTACACCTTC,CASSPGGGDYGYTF
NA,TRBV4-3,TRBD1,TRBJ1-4,TGCGCCAGCAGCCAAGGACCGGGACAGCCAAATGAAAAACTGTTTTTT,CASSQGPGQPNEKLFF
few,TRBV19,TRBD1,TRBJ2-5,TGTGCCAGTACTCGGACAGGGATGGAGACCCAGTACTTC,CASTRTGMETQYF
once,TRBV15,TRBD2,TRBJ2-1,TGTGCCACCAGCAGGGTAGCGGGGAAATACAATGAGCAGTTCTTC,CATSRVAGKYNEQFF
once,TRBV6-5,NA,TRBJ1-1,TGTGCCAGCAGTTACTCTGCGGGCACGAACACTGAAGCTTTCTTT,CASSYSAGTNTEAFF
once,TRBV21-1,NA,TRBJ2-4,TGTGCCAGCAGCAAACAGGCAAAAAACATTCAGTACTTC,CASSKQAKNIQYF
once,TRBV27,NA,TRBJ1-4,TGTGCCAGCAGTTTGGCAGGGCGAGCGAGAAATGAAAAACTGTTTTTT,CASSLAGRARNEKLFF
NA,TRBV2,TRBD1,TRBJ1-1,TGTGCCAGCAGCGGGACAGGCCTCTTGAACACTGAAGCTTTCTTT,CASSGTGLLNTEAFF
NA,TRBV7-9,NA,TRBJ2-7,TGTGCCAGCAGCCCCGCAGGGTTAGGGATCCACGAGCAGTACTTC,CASSPAGLGIHEQYF
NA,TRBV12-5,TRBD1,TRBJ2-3,TGTGCTAGTGGTTGGACAGGTCTGCCAGATACGCAGTATTTT,CASGWTGLPDTQYF
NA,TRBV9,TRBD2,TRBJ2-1,TGTGCCAGCAGCGTAGCCGCCGGGGGGGCCCGCAATGAGCAGTTCTTC,CASSVAAGGARNEQFF
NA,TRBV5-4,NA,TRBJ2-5,TGTGCCAGCAGCTTGGGGACAGCACAAGAGACCCAGTACTTC,CASSLGTAQETQYF
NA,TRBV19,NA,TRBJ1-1,TGTGCCAGTAGTGCACAGAAGAACACTGAAGCTTTCTTT,CASSAQKNTEAFF
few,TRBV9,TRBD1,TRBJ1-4,TGTGCCAGCAGCGACCGACCTGGGACAGCTGAAAAACTGTTTTTT,CASSDRPGTAEKLFF
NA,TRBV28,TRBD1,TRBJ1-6,TGTGCCAGCAGTTTGGACAGGCGTTCACCCCTCCACTTT,CASSLDRRSPLHF
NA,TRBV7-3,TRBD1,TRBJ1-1,TGTGCCAGCAGCTTGACAGGGGGCGCGAACACTGAAGCTTTCTTT,CASSLTGGANTEAFF
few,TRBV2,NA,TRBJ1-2,TGTGCCAGCAGTGCCGAGGCGAGGAACTATGGCTACACCTTC,CASSAEARNYGYTF
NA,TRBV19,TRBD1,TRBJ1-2,TGTGCCAGTAGTATATGGGACAGGGAGGACTATGGCTACACCTTC,CASSIWDREDYGYTF
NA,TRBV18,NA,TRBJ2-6,TGTGCCAGCTCACCGGGCGACAGATTCTCTGGGGCCAACGTCCTGACTTTC,CASSPGDRFSGANVLTF
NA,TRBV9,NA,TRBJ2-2,TGTGCCAGCAGCAAAGGGGGGAGGGGTCCTAACACCGGGGAGCTGTTTTTT,CASSKGGRGPNTGELFF
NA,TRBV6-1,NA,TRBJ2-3,TGTGCCAGCAGCCCCTGGCGGGATACGCAGTATTTT,CASSPWRDTQYF
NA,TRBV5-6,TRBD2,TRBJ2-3,TGTGCCAGCAGCTTAGGACTAGCCGTTACCACAGATACGCAGTATTTT,CASSLGLAVTTDTQYF
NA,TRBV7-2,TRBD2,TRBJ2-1,TGTGCCAGCAGCTTAGAGGCGCGGGGGAATGAGCAGTTCTTC,CASSLEARGNEQFF
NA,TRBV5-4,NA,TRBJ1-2,TGTGCCAGCAGCGGGGGGGGTTGGGAAGCTAACTATGGCTACACCTTC,CASSGGGWEANYGYTF